This TCR beta chain came from a study of human T cells and chemical hapten exposure. Only a few counts were recorded for this clonotype. TCRdb reprocessed the RACE reads with MiXCR, giving one entry per CDR3 protein. This sample has 50,000 to 60,000 distinct CDR3 sequences, with 12% found just once. Described time point: patch test 3, about 24 weeks after DPC sensitization. Treatment here: therapeutic diphenylcyclopropenone sensitization with weekly scalp DPC. Between the trimmed V and J ends, which lost 5 bases and 13 bases, there was a span of 11 bases. Looked up from germline, CDR1 is SEHNR and CDR2 is FQNEAQ (reference sequence). CDR3 size: 11 residues.

The sequencing here drew on whole blood, taken in connection with sensitization to the hapten diphenylcyclopropenone (DPC). This TCR was sampled from a man under 40 with alopecia areata. Some clones in this sample may be carry-over from other donors' samples. The chain combines TRBV7-9 with TRBJ1-4, with D maybe TRBD1 (6 bases). DNA of the CDR3: TGTGCCAGCAGCATTGACAGGACACTGTTTTTT. This sequence encodes CASSIDRTLFF.